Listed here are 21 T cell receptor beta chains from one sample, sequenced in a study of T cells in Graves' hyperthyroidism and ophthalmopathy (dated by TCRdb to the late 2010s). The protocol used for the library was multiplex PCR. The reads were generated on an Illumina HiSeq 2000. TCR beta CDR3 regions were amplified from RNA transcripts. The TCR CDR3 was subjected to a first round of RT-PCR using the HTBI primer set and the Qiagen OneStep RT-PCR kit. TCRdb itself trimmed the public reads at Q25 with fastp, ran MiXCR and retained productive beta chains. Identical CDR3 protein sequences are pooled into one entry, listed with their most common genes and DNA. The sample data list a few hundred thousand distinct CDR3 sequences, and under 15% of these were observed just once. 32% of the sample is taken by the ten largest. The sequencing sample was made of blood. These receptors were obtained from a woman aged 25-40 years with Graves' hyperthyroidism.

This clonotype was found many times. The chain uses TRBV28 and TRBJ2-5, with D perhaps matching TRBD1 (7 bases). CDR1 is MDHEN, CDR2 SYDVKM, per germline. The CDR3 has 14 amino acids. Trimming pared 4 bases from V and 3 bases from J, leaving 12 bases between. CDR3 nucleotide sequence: TGTGCCAGCAGTTGGGGCAGGGGGGAAGAGACCCAGTACTTC. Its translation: CASSWGRGEETQYF.

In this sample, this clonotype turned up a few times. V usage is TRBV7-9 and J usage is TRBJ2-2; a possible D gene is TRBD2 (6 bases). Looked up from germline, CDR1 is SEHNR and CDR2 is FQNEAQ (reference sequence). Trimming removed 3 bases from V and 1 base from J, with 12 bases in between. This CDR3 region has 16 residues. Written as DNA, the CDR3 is TGTGCCAGCAGCTTCTTTGGACTACTGAACACCGGGGAGCTGTTTTTT. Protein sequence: CASSFFGLLNTGELFF.

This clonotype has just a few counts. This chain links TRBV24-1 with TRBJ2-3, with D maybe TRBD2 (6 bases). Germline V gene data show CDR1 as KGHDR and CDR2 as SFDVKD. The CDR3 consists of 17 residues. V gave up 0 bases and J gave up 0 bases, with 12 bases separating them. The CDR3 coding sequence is TGTGCCACCAGTGATTTGAAGTCGGCGGGGAGCACAGATACGCAGTATTTT. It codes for CATSDLKSAGSTDTQYF.

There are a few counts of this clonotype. The CDR3 reads CASSDRDRKNSPLHF. In nucleotides, the CDR3 is TGTGCCAGCAGTGATCGGGACAGGAAAAATTCACCCCTCCACTTT. The chain has TRBV27 and TRBJ1-6; 8 nucleotides align to TRBD1. Germline V gives CDR1 MNHEY, CDR2 SMNVEV (reference sequence). The junction had 7 bases not matched to a gene; V was cut back by 5 bases and J by 7 bases. There are 15 residues in the CDR3.

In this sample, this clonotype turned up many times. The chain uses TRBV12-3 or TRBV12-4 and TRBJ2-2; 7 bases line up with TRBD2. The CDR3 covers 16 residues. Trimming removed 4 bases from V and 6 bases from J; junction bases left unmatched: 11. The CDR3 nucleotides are TGTGCCAGCAGTTGGGCGGGAGTCTACGGCGCCGGGGAGCTGTTTTTT. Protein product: CASSWAGVYGAGELFF.

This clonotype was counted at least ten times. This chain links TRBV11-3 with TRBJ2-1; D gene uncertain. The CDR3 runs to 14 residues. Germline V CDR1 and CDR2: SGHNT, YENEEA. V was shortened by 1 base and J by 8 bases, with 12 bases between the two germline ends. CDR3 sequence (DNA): TGTGCCAGCAGCTTAGGATTAGGGAATGATGAGCAGTTCTTC. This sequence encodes CASSLGLGNDEQFF. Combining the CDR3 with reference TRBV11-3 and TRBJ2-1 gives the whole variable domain EAGVVQSPRYKIIEKKQPVAFWCNPISGHNTLYWYLQNLGQGPELLIRYENEEAVDDSQLPKDRFSAERLKGVDSTLKIQPAELGDSAVYLCASSLGLGNDEQFFGPGTRLTVL.

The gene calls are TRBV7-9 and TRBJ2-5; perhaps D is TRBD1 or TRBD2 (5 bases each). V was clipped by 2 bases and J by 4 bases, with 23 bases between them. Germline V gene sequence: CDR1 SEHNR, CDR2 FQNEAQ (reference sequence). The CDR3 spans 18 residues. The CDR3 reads CASSLILRRPQGAETQYF. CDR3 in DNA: TGTGCCAGCAGCTTAATACTAAGGAGGCCGCAGGGTGCAGAGACCCAGTACTTC.

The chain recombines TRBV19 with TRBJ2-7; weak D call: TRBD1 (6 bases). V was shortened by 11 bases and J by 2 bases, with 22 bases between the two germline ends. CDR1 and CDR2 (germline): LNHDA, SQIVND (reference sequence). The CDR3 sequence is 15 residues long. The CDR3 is CASAPGQGVTYEQYF. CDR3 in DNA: TGTGCCTCCGCCCCGGGACAAGGAGTTACCTACGAGCAGTACTTC.

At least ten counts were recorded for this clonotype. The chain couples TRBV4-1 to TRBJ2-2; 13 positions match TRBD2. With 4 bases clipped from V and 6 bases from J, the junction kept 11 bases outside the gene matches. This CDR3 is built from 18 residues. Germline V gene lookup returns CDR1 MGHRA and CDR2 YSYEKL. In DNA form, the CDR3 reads TGCGCCAGCAGCCTCACGATTGGACTAGCGGGAGCGGCCGGGGAGCTGTTTTTT. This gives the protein CASSLTIGLAGAAGELFF.

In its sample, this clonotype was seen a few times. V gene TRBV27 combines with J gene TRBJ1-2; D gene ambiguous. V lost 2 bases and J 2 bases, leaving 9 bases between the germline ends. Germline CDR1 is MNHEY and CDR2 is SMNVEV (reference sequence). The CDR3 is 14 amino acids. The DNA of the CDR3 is TGTGCCAGCAGTTTAAGGAGGGAGAACTATGGCTACACCTTC. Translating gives CASSLRRENYGYTF.

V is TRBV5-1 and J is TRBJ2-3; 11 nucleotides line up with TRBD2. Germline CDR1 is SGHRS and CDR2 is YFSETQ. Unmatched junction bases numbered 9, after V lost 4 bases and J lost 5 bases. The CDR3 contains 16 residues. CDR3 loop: CASSPPGGTSGDTQYF. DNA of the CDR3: TGCGCCAGCAGCCCCCCCGGGGGGACTAGCGGAGATACGCAGTATTTT.

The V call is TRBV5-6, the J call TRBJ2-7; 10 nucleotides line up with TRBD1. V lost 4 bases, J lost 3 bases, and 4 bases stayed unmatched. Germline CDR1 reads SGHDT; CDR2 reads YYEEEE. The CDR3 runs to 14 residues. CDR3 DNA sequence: TGTGCCAGCAGCAGTGACAGGGGGCTCTACGAGCAGTACTTC. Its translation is CASSSDRGLYEQYF.

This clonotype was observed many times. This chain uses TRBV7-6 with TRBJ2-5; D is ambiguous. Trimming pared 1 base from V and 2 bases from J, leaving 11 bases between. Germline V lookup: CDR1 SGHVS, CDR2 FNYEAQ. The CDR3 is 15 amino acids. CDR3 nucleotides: TGTGCCAGCAGCTTAGTTACCGTAGGGCAAGAGACCCAGTACTTC. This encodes CASSLVTVGQETQYF.

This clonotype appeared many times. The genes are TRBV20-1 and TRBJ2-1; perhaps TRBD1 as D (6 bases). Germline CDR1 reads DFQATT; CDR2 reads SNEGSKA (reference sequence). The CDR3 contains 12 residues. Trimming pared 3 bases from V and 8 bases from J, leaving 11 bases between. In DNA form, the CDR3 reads TGCAGTGCTAGCCACAGGGTGGATGAGCAGTTCTTC. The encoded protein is CSASHRVDEQFF.

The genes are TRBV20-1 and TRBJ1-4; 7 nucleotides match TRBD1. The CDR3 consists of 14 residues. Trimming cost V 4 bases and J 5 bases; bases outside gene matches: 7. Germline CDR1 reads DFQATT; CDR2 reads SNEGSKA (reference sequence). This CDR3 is CSANDRAGNEKLFF. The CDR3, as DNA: TGCAGTGCTAACGACAGGGCAGGAAATGAAAAACTGTTTTTT.

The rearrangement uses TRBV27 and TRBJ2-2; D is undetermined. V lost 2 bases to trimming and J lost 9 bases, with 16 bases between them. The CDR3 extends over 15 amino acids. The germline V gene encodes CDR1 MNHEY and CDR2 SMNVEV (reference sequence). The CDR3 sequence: CASSLRQGLPRELFF. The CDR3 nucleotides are TGTGCCAGCAGTTTAAGGCAAGGCCTCCCCCGGGAGCTGTTTTTT.

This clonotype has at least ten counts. For the CDR3, the DNA is TGTGCCAGCAGGGACAATAGATACCAAGAGACCCAGTACTTC. As protein: CASRDNRYQETQYF. The chain links TRBV28 to TRBJ2-5, with D possibly matching TRBD1 (5 bases). The CDR3 runs to 14 residues. Trimming pared 6 bases from V and 0 bases from J, leaving 11 bases between. The germline V gene has CDR1 MDHEN and CDR2 SYDVKM.

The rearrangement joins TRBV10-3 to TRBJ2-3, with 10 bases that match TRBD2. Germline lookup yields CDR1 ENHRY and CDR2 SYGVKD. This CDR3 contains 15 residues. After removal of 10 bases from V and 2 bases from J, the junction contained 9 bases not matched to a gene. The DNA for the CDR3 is TGTGCCACCACCGGGACTAGCGCCACCACAGATACGCAGTATTTT. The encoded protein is CATTGTSATTDTQYF.

CDR3 region: CATQDRSFNTEAFF. DNA of the CDR3: TGTGCCACCCAAGACCGATCCTTCAACACTGAAGCTTTCTTT. The rearrangement uses TRBV6-1 and TRBJ1-1; no clear D. Per the germline V gene, CDR1 is MNHNS and CDR2 is SASEGT. The CDR3 length is 14 residues. Trimming removed 10 bases at V and 2 bases at J, with 17 bases between.

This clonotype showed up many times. The CDR3 region has the DNA TGTGCCAGCCTACCGGGGACTAGCGGGAGCCACGAGCAGTACTTC. It specifies CASLPGTSGSHEQYF. This chain uses TRBV6-1 with TRBJ2-7; 14 positions agree with TRBD2. The CDR3 covers 15 residues. V lost 8 bases and J lost 5; bases outside the gene matches: 8. The germline CDR1 and CDR2 sequences are MNHNS and SASEGT.

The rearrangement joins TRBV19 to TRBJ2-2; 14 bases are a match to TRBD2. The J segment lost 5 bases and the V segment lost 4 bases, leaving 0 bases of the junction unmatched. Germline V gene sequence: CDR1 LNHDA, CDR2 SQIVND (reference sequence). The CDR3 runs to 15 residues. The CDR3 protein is CASSRTSGRTGELFF. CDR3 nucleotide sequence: TGTGCCAGTAGTAGGACTAGCGGGAGGACCGGGGAGCTGTTTTTT.